These 12 T cell receptor beta chains came from one sample sequenced in a study of sequential checkpoint blockade in melanoma. Documented treatment: randomized to nivolumab then ipilimumab (arm A) or the reverse (arm B). TCRdb's table, derived via immunoSEQ multiplex PCR, lists solely in-frame clones and lacks some. In the table there are roughly 19,000 clones, more than 70% of which are singletons. The specimen comprised CD8+ T cells sorted from blood (inferred from file names), sampled from a patient given nivolumab and ipilimumab in sequence. Source of these receptors: a human donor with melanoma.

The chain recombines TRBV7-6 with TRBJ2-7; D is perhaps TRBD2 (5 bases). Trimming removed 5 bases at V and 3 bases at J, with 14 bases between. Germline V lookup: CDR1 SGHVS, CDR2 FNYEAQ. The CDR3 is 14 amino acids. CDR3 sequence reads: CASSQDGMIYEQYF. The CDR3 coding sequence is TGTGCCAGCAGCCAGGACGGGATGATCTACGAGCAGTACTTC.

The chain is built from TRBV7-9 and TRBJ2-7, with 11 nucleotides matching TRBD2. CDR3 length: 16 residues. V trimming: 4 bases; J trimming: 6 bases; junction bases outside the gene matches: 11. Germline assignment: CDR1 SEHNR and CDR2 FQNEAQ (reference sequence). CDR3 DNA sequence: TGTGCCAGCAGCTATACGACTAGCGGGACGATGCGCGAGCAGTACTTC. Its protein product is CASSYTTSGTMREQYF.

V gene TRBV27 combines with J gene TRBJ2-3; D unresolved. The CDR3 runs to 13 residues. Germline V lookup: CDR1 MNHEY, CDR2 SMNVEV (reference sequence). Trimming removed 2 bases at V and 4 bases at J, with 7 bases between. CDR3 protein: CASSLPRSDTQYF. The CDR3 coding sequence is TGTGCCAGCAGTTTACCGCGATCAGATACGCAGTATTTT.

The table lists this clone with a few counts. The chain couples TRBV13 to TRBJ2-1; D perhaps matches TRBD2 (6 bases). The CDR3 totals 14 residues. Trimming took off 6 bases at V and 4 bases at J, with 13 bases between the two ends. The germline V gene has CDR1 PRHDT and CDR2 FYEKMQ (reference sequence). The CDR3 region is CASRKREYYNEQFF. The CDR3 bases are TGTGCCAGCAGGAAACGGGAGTATTACAATGAGCAGTTCTTC.

The chain recombines TRBV27 with TRBJ2-1; 9 bases are shared with TRBD2. V was pared by 0 bases and J by 6 bases, with 12 bases of the junction left unmatched. CDR3 length equals 18 residues. Germline values: CDR1 MNHEY, CDR2 SMNVEV (reference sequence). This CDR3 reads CASSLSPSGGQLVNEQFF. CDR3 sequence (DNA): TGTGCCAGCAGTTTATCTCCGAGCGGGGGGCAGTTGGTCAATGAGCAGTTCTTC.

The chain has TRBV7-6 and TRBJ1-1; TRBD1 matches at 9 bases. After removal of 5 bases from V and 9 bases from J, the junction contained 10 bases not matched to a gene. CDR1 is SGHVS, CDR2 FNYEAQ, per germline. The CDR3 is 14 residues long. CDR3 in amino acids: CASSLGQGTKQAFF. CDR3 sequence (DNA): TGTGCCAGCAGCCTCGGACAGGGGACAAAGCAAGCTTTCTTT.

The chain employs TRBV7-6 and TRBJ2-3, with 10 bases identical to TRBD2. This CDR3 is built from 16 residues. V lost 2 bases and J lost 3; bases outside the gene matches: 5. Germline V lookup: CDR1 SGHVS, CDR2 FNYEAQ. DNA of the CDR3: TGTGCCAGCAGCTTAACAGCGGGAGGGCCAACAGATACGCAGTATTTT. Amino acid sequence: CASSLTAGGPTDTQYF.

This clone was recorded a few times. The gene calls are TRBV12-5 and TRBJ2-1; 12 bases line up with TRBD2. The CDR3 consists of 17 residues. Per the germline V gene, CDR1 is LGHNT and CDR2 is FRNRAP. J lost 7 bases, V lost 3 bases, and 10 bases had no gene match. The chain's CDR3 is CASGFLPGLAGNNEQFF. The DNA for the CDR3 is TGTGCTAGTGGTTTCCTACCGGGACTAGCGGGCAATAATGAGCAGTTCTTC.

The CDR3 loop is CASSFTGQGTYEQYF. The CDR3 DNA reads as TGTGCCAGCAGTTTTACGGGCCAGGGAACCTACGAGCAGTACTTC. The gene calls are TRBV27 and TRBJ2-7; maybe TRBD1 (5 bases). V gave up 3 bases and J gave up 2 bases, with 14 bases separating them. The germline V gene has CDR1 MNHEY and CDR2 SMNVEV (reference sequence). The CDR3 sequence is 15 residues long.

The count of this clone is one. V and J are TRBV10-1 and TRBJ1-1; perhaps TRBD1 as D (5 bases). Germline lookup yields CDR1 WNHNN and CDR2 SYGVQD (reference sequence). V was shortened by 0 bases and J by 4 bases, with 12 bases between the two germline ends. The CDR3 is made up of 15 amino acids. The CDR3 loop reads CASSESSGGFTEAFF. Written as DNA, the CDR3 is TGCGCCAGCAGTGAGTCGAGTGGGGGGTTCACTGAAGCTTTCTTT.

The V call is TRBV19, the J call TRBJ2-1; D ambiguous. The CDR3 is made up of 15 amino acids. Trimming shortened V by 8 bases and J by 0 bases, and 14 bases separated the two germline ends. Looked up from germline, CDR1 is LNHDA and CDR2 is SQIVND (reference sequence). CDR3 nucleotide sequence: TGTGCCAGTTGTGATTCGGCTAGCTCCTACAATGAGCAGTTCTTC. This sequence encodes CASCDSASSYNEQFF.

This clone occurred a few times. The V and J genes are TRBV7-9 and TRBJ2-1, with D perhaps matching TRBD1 (5 bases). V gave up 4 bases and J gave up 6 bases, with 13 bases separating them. Germline V CDR1 and CDR2: SEHNR, FQNEAQ (reference sequence). This CDR3 is built from 14 residues. The CDR3 is CASSSSDSRNEQFF. Here the CDR3 DNA reads TGTGCCAGCAGCTCTTCTGACAGCCGCAATGAGCAGTTCTTC.